Described below is a single TCR beta chain sequence and its context. Its antigen is still unknown. A far larger clone lies a single base away; this is likely a read error. This sample stems from a study of cytomegalovirus exposure and HLA in healthy donors. Overall study results and limits: Across donors, sequencing depth was assumed by presence/absence analyses to be roughly uniform. In vitro data verified three CMV-associated chains as specific for CMV antigens.

The CDR3 is 17 amino acids. Per germline, CDR1 MDHEN and CDR2 SYDVKM. The PCR had 60 Vbeta and 13 Jbeta primers. TCRdb's table, derived via immunoSEQ multiplex PCR, lists solely in-frame clones and lacks some. The profile shows 100,000 to 150,000 clones, 80% of them singletons. The origin of this receptor is a man aged 35 to 55 in good health and CMV-seronegative. What was sequenced was PBMCs. The chain couples TRBV28 to TRBJ2-1; TRBD2 agrees at 7 bases. CDR3 coding DNA: TGTGACAGCAGTCGCGGGTATGGCGGGAGCCCCGTGGATGAGCAGTTCTTC. Its translation: CDSSRGYGGSPVDEQFF.